What follows are 19 T cell receptor beta chains derived from one specimen sequenced in a study of Ad26.COV2.S vaccination and SARS-CoV-2 variants. Repertoires were generated with immunoSEQ multiplex PCR, while TCRdb's copy carries only in-frame clones and drops some. The sample lists 350,000 to 500,000 clones, around 91% occurring once. The treatment denotes: some 20 received Ad26.COV2.S at low or high dose, single or two shots; about 5 received placebo; per-sample allocation not given. Samples were taken on day 63 after the first vaccine or placebo injection. The source material was peripheral blood, sampled in a trial of Ad26.COV2.S vaccine versus placebo. The receptors shown here come from a person aged 18 to 59 who received the Ad26.COV2.S COVID-19 vaccine or a placebo.

The chain employs TRBV11-2 and TRBJ1-1, with no clear D. There are 13 residues in the CDR3. Germline-derived CDR1 and CDR2 are SGHAT and FQNNGV. The ends were cut back, 0 bases at V and 0 bases at J, with 2 bases in the middle. The CDR3 nucleotides are TGTGCCAGCAGCTTAGAACTGAACACTGAAGCTTTCTTT. Its translation is CASSLELNTEAFF.

The rearrangement links TRBV4-1 to TRBJ1-4; D perhaps matches TRBD1 (5 bases). Germline lookup yields CDR1 MGHRA and CDR2 YSYEKL. V shed 4 bases and J shed 8 bases, with 14 bases lying between them. This CDR3 contains 14 residues. The CDR3 is CASSPPQGQEKLFF. CDR3 bases: TGCGCCAGCAGCCCTCCGCAGGGTCAGGAAAAACTGTTTTTT.

The rearrangement uses TRBV6-5 and TRBJ2-1; tentatively, D is TRBD2 (5 bases). Germline V gene data show CDR1 as MNHEY and CDR2 as SVGAGI. V lost 7 bases and J 4 bases, leaving 11 bases between the germline ends. The CDR3 totals 13 residues. The CDR3 nucleotides read TGTGCCAGCACAGTACGGGGTTACAATGAGCAGTTCTTC. Protein product: CASTVRGYNEQFF.

This clone was counted a single time. The chain links TRBV5-1 to TRBJ1-4, with TRBD1 identical over 9 bases. Germline V CDR1 and CDR2: SGHRS, YFSETQ. J gave up 7 bases and V 0 bases, and 13 bases lay outside the gene matches. This CDR3 spans 18 amino acids. The CDR3 DNA is TGCGCCAGCAGCTTGGCCGAGAGGGAAAACAGGGGGCGTGAAAAACTGTTTTTT. As protein: CASSLAERENRGREKLFF.

The chain joins TRBV12-3 or TRBV12-4 to TRBJ2-7, with unresolved D. V was shortened by 6 bases and J by 0 bases, with 9 bases between the two germline ends. The CDR3 is made up of 13 amino acids. CDR3 sequence (DNA): TGTGCCAGCAGAGTTACTTCCTCCTACGAGCAGTACTTC. This codes for CASRVTSSYEQYF.

The chain is built from TRBV11-2 and TRBJ2-7, with 8 bases lining up with TRBD1. This CDR3 comprises 16 residues. V dropped 2 bases and J dropped 2; count of bases not matched to a gene: 8. CDR1 is SGHAT and CDR2 is FQNNGV in the germline V gene. The CDR3 sequence is CASSLRAQGATYEQYF. The CDR3 DNA reads TGTGCCAGCAGCTTAAGAGCGCAGGGGGCCACCTACGAGCAGTACTTC.

The chain employs TRBV9 and TRBJ2-7, with 7 bases identical to TRBD2. Germline CDR1 SGDLS, CDR2 YYNGEE. V shed 0 bases, J shed 4 bases, and the junction held 7 bases outside the gene matches. The CDR3 runs to 15 residues. The CDR3 DNA sequence: TGTGCCAGCAGCGTAGTAGCTAGCGGATTTTACGAGCAGTACTTC. This gives the protein CASSVVASGFYEQYF.

The rearrangement joins TRBV6-2 or TRBV6-3 to TRBJ1-3; the D is unclear. CDR1 and CDR2 from the germline V gene are MNHEY and SVGEGT. V was shortened by 0 bases and J by 4 bases, with 13 bases between the two germline ends. This CDR3 is built from 16 residues. The CDR3 region is CASSYSTRLRGNTIYF. The CDR3 nucleotides read TGTGCCAGCAGTTACTCGACCCGGCTTAGGGGAAACACCATATATTTT.

The chain combines TRBV7-9 with TRBJ2-3; D is possibly TRBD1 (6 bases). Germline CDR1 is SEHNR and CDR2 is FQNEAQ (reference sequence). The CDR3 is made up of 13 amino acids. V was shortened by 3 bases and J by 3 bases, with 7 bases between the two germline ends. CDR3 region: CASSLTGTDTQYF. CDR3 coding DNA: TGTGCCAGCAGCTTGACAGGTACAGATACGCAGTATTTT.

V and J are TRBV9 and TRBJ2-7; weak D call: TRBD2 (6 bases). This CDR3 is built from 18 residues. From germline, CDR1 is SGDLS and CDR2 YYNGEE. V lost 4 bases and J lost 0, with 23 bases in between. The CDR3 loop reads CASSSSPGGGTSSYEQYF. DNA of the CDR3: TGTGCCAGCAGCAGCTCGCCTGGTGGGGGGACCAGCTCCTACGAGCAGTACTTC. Complete variable domain (other parts from reference TRBV9 and TRBJ2-7): DSGVTQTPKHLITATGQRVTLRCSPRSGDLSVYWYQQSLDQGLQFLIQYYNGEERAKGNILERFSAQQFPDLHSELNLSSLELGDSALYFCASSSSPGGGTSSYEQYFGPGTRLTVT.

The chain couples TRBV23-1 to TRBJ2-1; tentatively, D is TRBD1 (5 bases). TRBV23-1 is an ORF for which the function is uncertain. This CDR3 contains 15 residues. V lost 5 bases, J lost 5 bases, and 16 bases lay in between. CDR3 bases: TGCGCCAGCAGTTTAAGGGGAAAAATACACAATGAGCAGTTCTTC. Its protein is CASSLRGKIHNEQFF.

The chain combines TRBV29-1 with TRBJ2-7; D may be TRBD2 (5 bases). CDR1 SQVTM and CDR2 ANQGSEA come from the germline V gene. CDR3 size: 11 residues. V lost 7 bases, J lost 5 bases, and 12 bases lay in between. The CDR3 is CSGGKTHEQYF. DNA for the CDR3: TGCAGCGGAGGGAAGACCCACGAGCAGTACTTC.

This chain links TRBV28 with TRBJ2-1, with 9 nucleotides matching TRBD2. The ends lost 8 bases at V and 5 bases at J; junction bases unmatched: 16. The CDR3 consists of 17 residues. CDR1 and CDR2 (germline): MDHEN, SYDVKM. The CDR3 bases are TGTGCCAGCTTTCCGGGGGGTAGCGGGAGAGGCAACAATGAGCAGTTCTTC. Its translation: CASFPGGSGRGNNEQFF.

The chain links TRBV6-2 or TRBV6-3 to TRBJ2-4; 8 bases are a match to TRBD2. Unmatched junction bases numbered 13, after V lost 0 bases and J lost 0 bases. The V gene's germline CDR1 is MNHEY and CDR2 SVGEGT. The CDR3 sequence is 20 residues long. DNA of the CDR3: TGTGCCAGCAGTTACTCCCAGAAGGAGCGGGAGCCTCTAGCCAAAAACATTCAGTACTTC. Its protein product is CASSYSQKEREPLAKNIQYF.

The V and J genes are TRBV30 and TRBJ1-2; D might be TRBD1 (6 bases). CDR1 GTSNPN and CDR2 SVGIG come from the germline V gene (reference sequence). V was clipped by 1 base and J by 7 bases, with 13 bases between them. The CDR3 covers 13 residues. CDR3 sequence (DNA): TGTGCCTGGAGTGGTGCCGGGGGCAGTGGCTACACCTTC. Translation gives CAWSGAGGSGYTF.

This rearrangement joins TRBV7-2 to TRBJ1-1, with TRBD1 as a possible D gene (5 bases). The CDR3 consists of 11 residues. V lost 5 bases to trimming and J lost 8 bases, with 9 bases between them. Germline V CDR1 and CDR2: SGHTA, FQGNSA. CDR3 coding DNA: TGTGCCAGCAGCCCCGACAGAGAAGCTTTCTTT. The encoded protein is CASSPDREAFF.

The chain links TRBV29-1 to TRBJ1-1; D perhaps matches TRBD1 (5 bases). Trimming stripped 5 bases from V and 4 bases from J, with 11 bases between. The CDR3 extends over 12 amino acids. Per the germline V gene, CDR1 is SQVTM and CDR2 is ANQGSEA. The CDR3 region is CSVRGAATEAFF. CDR3 in DNA: TGCAGCGTTAGAGGGGCAGCCACTGAAGCTTTCTTT.

The chain combines TRBV5-8 with TRBJ2-3; no reliable D call. The CDR3 extends over 11 amino acids. Germline V gives CDR1 SGHTS, CDR2 YDEGEE. V gave up 4 bases and J gave up 8 bases, with 8 bases separating them. CDR3 residues: CASSGAGTQYF. Here the CDR3 DNA reads TGTGCCAGCAGCGGCGCAGGTACGCAGTATTTT. Full variable domain (missing parts from reference TRBV5-8 and TRBJ2-3): EAGVTQSPTHLIKTRGQQATLRCSPISGHTSVYWYQQALGLGLQFLLWYDEGEERNRGNFPPRFSGRQFPNYSSELNVNALELEDSALYLCASSGAGTQYFGPGTRLTVL.

The V gene is TRBV10-3, the J gene TRBJ2-7; D is possibly TRBD1 (6 bases). Germline CDR1 ENHRY, CDR2 SYGVKD. The CDR3 totals 14 residues. The V end lost 0 bases, the J end lost 4 bases, and 10 bases lay between the germline ends. The CDR3 DNA reads as TGTGCCATCAGTGAGTCGGGACACCCATACGAGCAGTACTTC. It codes for CAISESGHPYEQYF.